Listed here are 26 T cell receptor beta chains from one sample, sequenced in a study of shared clonotypes between healthy human individuals. Naive-designated CD8 cells lacked CD45RO, were positively enriched for CCR7, and omitted terminally differentiated effector memory CD45RA+ cells. Measured with immunoSEQ multiplex PCR; TCRdb has only the in-frame clones, and not every one. The sample yields under 2,000,000 clones, approximately 95% seen once. The source material was naive CD8+ T cells sorted from blood. These TCRs come from a man between 18 and 35 years old in good health.

This clone was recorded only once. V usage is TRBV6-5 and J usage is TRBJ2-2; D is ambiguous. Between the trimmed V and J ends, which lost 2 bases and 6 bases, there was a span of 10 bases. The CDR3 has 14 amino acids. Germline CDR1 reads MNHEY; CDR2 reads SVGAGI. The CDR3 DNA reads TGTGCCAGCAGTTACAGTCCCTACGCCGGGGAGCTGTTTTTT. Amino acids: CASSYSPYAGELFF.

V usage is TRBV13 and J usage is TRBJ1-1; D uncertain. This CDR3 contains 14 residues. The V and J ends lost 2 bases and 1 base respectively, with 8 bases between them. Germline values: CDR1 PRHDT, CDR2 FYEKMQ (reference sequence). The CDR3: CASSLWAGNTEAFF. The DNA of the CDR3 is TGTGCCAGCAGCTTATGGGCAGGGAACACTGAAGCTTTCTTT.

To note about this clone: Other DNA sequences in the same sample also yield this CDR3. V and J are TRBV6-1 and TRBJ2-7; possible D gene TRBD1, 5 bases. This CDR3 has 14 amino acids. Germline-derived CDR1 and CDR2 are MNHNS and SASEGT. Trimming shortened V by 2 bases and J by 4 bases, and 12 bases separated the two germline ends. CDR3 nucleotides: TGTGCCAGCAGTGAAAGAACAGGTTCTTACGAGCAGTACTTC. Protein sequence: CASSERTGSYEQYF.

This clone was observed once. The J gene is TRBJ2-3, the V gene TRBV27; 7 nucleotides align to TRBD2. The CDR3 runs to 16 residues. Germline V gives CDR1 MNHEY, CDR2 SMNVEV (reference sequence). Trimming cost V 5 bases and J 1 base; bases outside gene matches: 9. This chain's CDR3 is CASSRTSVLGTDTQYF. CDR3 sequence (DNA): TGTGCCAGCAGTCGTACTAGCGTTTTGGGCACAGATACGCAGTATTTT.

The rearrangement uses TRBV13 and TRBJ2-5; no clear D. Germline CDR1 reads PRHDT; CDR2 reads FYEKMQ (reference sequence). The CDR3 totals 13 residues. The ends were cut back, 2 bases at V and 2 bases at J, with 6 bases in the middle. Here the CDR3 reads CASSLTQQETQYF. The CDR3 nucleotides read TGTGCCAGCAGCTTAACCCAGCAAGAGACCCAGTACTTC.

This clone was seen just once. The chain is built from TRBV28 and TRBJ1-2; maybe TRBD1 (5 bases). The length of the CDR3 is 14 residues. V lost 6 bases and J 8 bases, leaving 19 bases between the germline ends. Germline lookup yields CDR1 MDHEN and CDR2 SYDVKM. In DNA form, the CDR3 reads TGTGCCAGCAGCGCCGTAGACAGCCCCTCAGGCTACACCTTC. This sequence encodes CASSAVDSPSGYTF.

The chain employs TRBV5-1 and TRBJ2-7; 7 bases are a match to TRBD2. Germline trimming cut 3 bases from V and 3 bases from J; bases unmatched to any gene: 3. CDR1 is SGHRS and CDR2 is YFSETQ in the germline V gene. There are 13 residues in the CDR3. DNA for the CDR3: TGCGCCAGCAGCTGGGACTACCACTACGAGCAGTACTTC. Its translation: CASSWDYHYEQYF.

The rearrangement joins TRBV7-9 to TRBJ2-1; D is unclear. The V gene lost 5 bases and the J gene lost 6 bases, with 17 bases spanning the gap. This CDR3 has 15 residues. Germline-derived CDR1 and CDR2 are SEHNR and FQNEAQ (reference sequence). The CDR3 nucleotides read TGTGCCAGCAGCCTTATGACCGCCCTGGGCAATGAGCAGTTCTTC. Translated, it gives CASSLMTALGNEQFF.

This chain links TRBV14 with TRBJ2-7; TRBD1 aligns across 9 bases. The CDR3 is made up of 16 amino acids. The junction had 8 bases not matched to a gene; V was cut back by 0 bases and J by 5 bases. Germline V gene sequence: CDR1 SGHDN, CDR2 FVKESK. Written as DNA, the CDR3 is TGTGCCAGCAGCCAAGATCTTCCGGGACAGGGTAACGAGCAGTACTTC. Translation: CASSQDLPGQGNEQYF.

Concerning this clone: Other DNA sequences in the same sample also yield this CDR3. V gene TRBV6-5 combines with J gene TRBJ2-3, with 10 bases that match TRBD2. With 6 bases clipped from V and 2 bases from J, the junction kept 5 bases outside the gene matches. Germline CDR1 and CDR2: MNHEY and SVGAGI. The CDR3 totals 15 residues. The DNA of the CDR3 is TGTGCCAGCAGCCCTAGCGGGGGTGTCACAGATACGCAGTATTTT. Translated: CASSPSGGVTDTQYF.

V and J are TRBV7-8 and TRBJ1-4; the match to TRBD1 covers 9 bases. Looked up from germline, CDR1 is SGHVS and CDR2 is FQNEAQ. CDR3 length: 16 amino acids. After removal of 5 bases from V and 8 bases from J, the junction contained 12 bases not matched to a gene. CDR3 region: CASSHSRGQGKEKLFF. The CDR3 DNA reads TGTGCCAGCAGCCACTCGCGTGGACAGGGGAAGGAAAAACTGTTTTTT.

The chain employs TRBV5-8 and TRBJ2-7, with TRBD1 matching 11 bases. The CDR3 runs to 14 residues. Germline V gene sequence: CDR1 SGHTS, CDR2 YDEGEE. Unmatched junction bases numbered 6, after V lost 5 bases and J lost 5 bases. The CDR3 here is CASRLPGQGDEQYF. The CDR3 DNA sequence: TGTGCCAGCAGGTTACCGGGACAGGGGGACGAGCAGTACTTC.

The chain links TRBV11-2 to TRBJ2-1; 14 bases match TRBD2. The CDR3 sequence is 16 residues long. Per germline, CDR1 SGHAT and CDR2 FQNNGV. V shed 5 bases, J shed 3 bases, and the junction held 3 bases outside the gene matches. DNA of the CDR3: TGTGCCAGCAGCCCGGGGACTAGCGGGAGCTACAATGAGCAGTTCTTC. Amino acids: CASSPGTSGSYNEQFF.

V gene TRBV21-1 combines with J gene TRBJ1-6. TRBV21-1 corresponds to a pseudogene. This CDR3 is built from 15 residues. CDR3 region: CASSKRRLEDSPLHF. In DNA, the CDR3 is TGTGCCAGCAGCAAACGACGGCTAGAAGATTCACCCCTCCACTTT.

This clone was counted a single time. This chain joins TRBV13 and TRBJ2-1, with 11 bases that match TRBD2. Looked up from germline, CDR1 is PRHDT and CDR2 is FYEKMQ (reference sequence). This CDR3 spans 16 amino acids. Losses at the gene ends were 7 bases for V and 5 bases for J; bases not matched to a gene: 10. CDR3 bases: TGTGCCAGCATCCTAAAAGGGACTAGCGGTCACAATGAGCAGTTCTTC. Translation gives CASILKGTSGHNEQFF.

This rearrangement joins TRBV6-5 to TRBJ1-6; D possibly corresponds to TRBD1 (6 bases). The V and J ends lost 0 bases and 8 bases respectively, with 14 bases between them. Per the germline V gene, CDR1 is MNHEY and CDR2 is SVGAGI. The CDR3 spans 16 residues. The CDR3 reads CASSYSTGQVDSPLHF. The CDR3 DNA follows: TGTGCCAGCAGTTACTCCACGGGACAAGTGGATTCACCCCTCCACTTT.

CDR3 sequence (DNA): TGTGCCAGCAGCTTTTTTCCTCCGGGACAGGGGGTCTACGAGCAGTACTTC. Translated, it gives CASSFFPPGQGVYEQYF. The chain combines TRBV11-2 with TRBJ2-7; 11 nucleotides agree with TRBD1. The CDR3 is 17 residues long. Per germline, CDR1 SGHAT and CDR2 FQNNGV. J was trimmed by 3 bases and V by 3 bases; bases with no gene match: 10.

Details on this clone: This CDR3 is also generated by other DNA sequences in the sample. The chain links TRBV9 to TRBJ2-2, with D hard to call. V lost 1 base to trimming and J lost 8 bases, with 6 bases between them. The germline V gene has CDR1 SGDLS and CDR2 YYNGEE. This CDR3 region has 12 residues. CDR3 nucleotide sequence: TGTGCCAGCAGCGTAAACGGAGGGGAGCTGTTTTTT. It yields the protein CASSVNGGELFF.

This chain joins TRBV19 and TRBJ2-1; possibly TRBD1 for D (6 bases). The CDR3 covers 15 residues. CDR1 is LNHDA, CDR2 SQIVND, per germline (reference sequence). CDR3 DNA: TGTGCTACTACCCTGACAGGATCAGGCTACAATGAGCAGTTCTTC. Translated, it gives CATTLTGSGYNEQFF.

The chain couples TRBV10-3 to TRBJ2-3; D not resolved. The length of the CDR3 is 13 residues. Germline CDR1 ENHRY, CDR2 SYGVKD. V was shortened by 4 bases and J by 2 bases, with 7 bases between the two germline ends. For the CDR3, the DNA is TGTGCCATCAGTGTCGACATCACAGATACGCAGTATTTT. Its protein product is CAISVDITDTQYF.

The rearrangement uses TRBV6-5 and TRBJ2-1, with 8 bases fitting TRBD1. Losses at the gene ends were 6 bases for V and 5 bases for J; bases not matched to a gene: 12. The germline V gene encodes CDR1 MNHEY and CDR2 SVGAGI. The CDR3 covers 16 residues. The CDR3 bases are TGTGCCAGCAGCTACCTAACAGGGGGGTCTCACAATGAGCAGTTCTTC. This gives the protein CASSYLTGGSHNEQFF.

V and J are TRBV28 and TRBJ1-5; the D is unclear. V was shortened by 8 bases and J by 3 bases, with 17 bases between the two germline ends. CDR1 MDHEN and CDR2 SYDVKM come from the germline V gene. The CDR3 consists of 15 residues. This CDR3 reads CASLLRTANNQPQHF. In DNA form, the CDR3 reads TGTGCCAGCCTACTTAGAACAGCGAACAATCAGCCCCAGCATTTT.

A few counts support this clone. J is TRBJ1-5 and V is TRBV7-9; a weak D match, TRBD1 (5 bases). The CDR3 length is 13 residues. V was trimmed by 5 bases and J by 7 bases, leaving 12 bases between them. CDR1 and CDR2 (germline): SEHNR, FQNEAQ (reference sequence). Here the CDR3 reads CASSPLQGQPQHF. The CDR3 region has the DNA TGTGCCAGCAGCCCGTTGCAGGGACAGCCCCAGCATTTT.

This clone was seen just once. The CDR3 sequence: CASRPGLGTGEQFF. The CDR3 DNA sequence: TGTGCCAGCAGGCCCGGACTAGGGACAGGTGAGCAGTTCTTC. This chain links TRBV11-2 with TRBJ2-1; possible D gene TRBD1, 8 bases. CDR1 and CDR2 from the germline V gene are SGHAT and FQNNGV. The CDR3 has 14 amino acids. V dropped 6 bases and J dropped 9 bases, with 18 bases sitting between them.

The chain uses TRBV15 and TRBJ2-5; 7 positions agree with TRBD2. The CDR3 is made up of 17 amino acids. V shed 0 bases, J shed 0 bases, and the junction held 7 bases outside the gene matches. Germline assignment: CDR1 LNHNV and CDR2 YYDKDF (reference sequence). The DNA of the CDR3 is TGTGCCACCAGCAGAGATCTTCTAGCGGAGAACCAAGAGACCCAGTACTTC. Amino acid sequence: CATSRDLLAENQETQYF.

CDR3 DNA: TGTGCCAGCAACGGGGGCCGGGAGCAGTACTTC. It translates to CASNGGREQYF. The chain recombines TRBV27 with TRBJ2-7, with D possibly being TRBD1 or TRBD2 (6 bases each). The CDR3 extends over 11 amino acids. CDR1 and CDR2 (germline): MNHEY, SMNVEV (reference sequence). V lost 7 bases to trimming and J lost 7 bases, with 11 bases between them.